The 24 T cell receptor beta chains given below trace back to one sample, sequenced in a study of Graves' ophthalmopathy and Graves' hyperthyroidism. RNA transcripts were the template, and TCR beta CDR3 regions were amplified from them. RT-PCR in the first round used HTBI primers; a second-round multiplex PCR followed. MiXCR was run by TCRdb on the multiplex PCR reads, yielding one entry per CDR3 protein. The sample consists of 350,000 or so distinct CDR3 sequences, roughly 15% of them appearing once. The sequenced material came from peripheral blood. All receptors derive from an adult man with Graves' ophthalmopathy.

The table lists this clonotype with many counts. The J gene is TRBJ1-2, the V gene TRBV30; D not resolved. Between the trimmed V and J ends, which lost 8 bases and 2 bases, there was a span of 12 bases. The CDR3 extends over 12 amino acids. CDR1 is GTSNPN and CDR2 is SVGIG in the germline V gene (reference sequence). The CDR3 spells CAQMAVNYGYTF. DNA of the CDR3: TGTGCCCAAATGGCAGTCAACTATGGCTACACCTTC. Full variable domain (missing parts from reference TRBV30 and TRBJ1-2): SQTIHQWPATLVQPVGSPLSLECTVEGTSNPNLYWYRQAAGRGLQLLFYSVGIGQISSEVPQNLSASRPQDRQFILSSKKLLLSDSGFYLCAQMAVNYGYTFGSGTRLTVV.

This clonotype appeared many times. The genes are TRBV4-2 and TRBJ2-5; D is unclear. This CDR3 is 16 amino acids long. Per germline, CDR1 LGHNA and CDR2 YNFKEQ. Trimming stripped 1 base from V and 5 bases from J, with 17 bases between. The CDR3 DNA reads TGTGCCAGCAGCCAAGTGTTGATTAGTGGTGATGAGACCCAGTACTTC. Its translation is CASSQVLISGDETQYF.

This clonotype was detected a few times. The J gene is TRBJ2-2, the V gene TRBV5-1; D is unresolved. CDR1 is SGHRS and CDR2 is YFSETQ in the germline V gene. The germline V and J ends were trimmed by 4 bases and 4 bases, with 17 bases remaining between them. The CDR3 covers 16 residues. The CDR3 spells CASSQTDRTLTGELFF. CDR3 nucleotides: TGCGCCAGCAGCCAGACCGATCGCACACTCACCGGGGAGCTGTTTTTT.

This clonotype has more than one count but fewer than ten. The CDR3: CASSSGAGAGETQYF. The CDR3 region has the DNA TGTGCCAGCAGTTCAGGGGCAGGGGCGGGGGAGACCCAGTACTTC. J is TRBJ2-5 and V is TRBV28; D may match TRBD1 or TRBD2 (6 bases each). V was cut by 4 bases and J by 5 bases, with 17 bases left in between. The CDR3 loop spans 15 amino acids. The germline CDR1 and CDR2 sequences are MDHEN and SYDVKM.

The V call is TRBV6-2 or TRBV6-3, the J call TRBJ2-5, with D possibly being TRBD1 (5 bases). This CDR3 comprises 14 residues. V dropped 0 bases and J dropped 4 bases, with 9 bases sitting between them. The V gene's germline CDR1 is MNHEY and CDR2 SVGEGT. CDR3 sequence: CASSYSWGGETQYF. CDR3 bases: TGTGCCAGCAGTTACTCGTGGGGCGGAGAGACCCAGTACTTC.

This chain joins TRBV2 and TRBJ2-5, with D perhaps TRBD1 (5 bases). The CDR3 runs 13 residues. Germline lookup yields CDR1 SNHLY and CDR2 FYNNEI. Trimming removed 4 bases at V and 5 bases at J, with 11 bases between. CDR3 sequence (DNA): TGTGCCAGCAGTGTCAGGGCAGCGGAGACCCAGTACTTC. This translates into CASSVRAAETQYF.

This clonotype was seen repeatedly, ten times or more. Here the CDR3 DNA reads TGTGCCAGCAGCCCGGACGGGGGGTCTGGAAACACCATATATTTT. Protein product: CASSPDGGSGNTIYF. The chain employs TRBV11-2 and TRBJ1-3; a possible D gene is TRBD1 (5 bases). There are 15 residues in the CDR3. V lost 5 bases and J lost 1, with 12 bases in between. CDR1 and CDR2 (germline): SGHAT, FQNNGV.

V is TRBV12-3 or TRBV12-4 and J is TRBJ2-7; 10 bases align to TRBD1. There are 13 residues in the CDR3. V was pared by 6 bases and J by 4 bases, with 3 bases of the junction left unmatched. The CDR3 bases are TGTGCCAGCAGGTCGGGACAGGGGTACGAGCAGTACTTC. This codes for CASRSGQGYEQYF.

At least ten counts were recorded for this clonotype. This chain joins TRBV29-1 and TRBJ1-5; a weak D match, TRBD1 (5 bases). This CDR3 comprises 14 residues. CDR1 and CDR2 from the germline V gene are SQVTM and ANQGSEA. The V end was cut by 7 bases, the J end by 2 bases, with 15 bases between. The CDR3 coding sequence is TGCAGCGCCCAAGTGGGGGTAGGCAATCAGCCCCAGCATTTT. Translation: CSAQVGVGNQPQHF.

The J gene is TRBJ2-7, the V gene TRBV7-8; the D gene could be TRBD1 or TRBD2 (7 bases each). The germline V gene encodes CDR1 SGHVS and CDR2 FQNEAQ. The CDR3 has 13 residues. Trimming stripped 5 bases from V and 8 bases from J, with 16 bases between. In DNA form, the CDR3 reads TGTGCCAGCAGCCCCCAGGGGGGGGTGCAGCAGTACTTC. This codes for CASSPQGGVQQYF.

This clonotype showed up just a few times. One junction end does not reproduce the germline sequence, and a read error may be involved. The V gene is TRBV6-9, the J gene TRBJ1-1; TRBD1 might be the D (6 bases). The V gene's germline CDR1 is MNHGY and CDR2 SVAAGI. The CDR3 is made up of 15 amino acids. The CDR3 DNA is TGTGCCAGCAGTGATTCGCAGGGGATGAACACTGAAGCTTTCTTT. Its translation: CASSDSQGMNTEAFF.

The chain recombines TRBV6-5 with TRBJ2-2, with a possible D match to TRBD1 (5 bases). Germline CDR1 MNHEY, CDR2 SVGAGI. The CDR3 covers 13 residues. The V end lost 7 bases, the J end lost 3 bases, and 9 bases lay between the germline ends. The CDR3 region has the DNA TGTGCCAGCACTTGGGGCTACACCGGGGAGCTGTTTTTT. Translating gives CASTWGYTGELFF.

This clonotype has at least ten counts. The gene calls are TRBV15 and TRBJ1-1; D might be TRBD1 (5 bases). The CDR3 is made up of 10 amino acids. The ends were cut back, 10 bases at V and 4 bases at J, with 7 bases in the middle. Germline V gene lookup returns CDR1 LNHNV and CDR2 YYDKDF (reference sequence). This CDR3 reads CARGGTEAFF. The CDR3 DNA sequence: TGTGCCAGGGGGGGCACTGAAGCTTTCTTT.

This clonotype was observed many times. This sequence joins TRBV12-3 or TRBV12-4 and TRBJ1-5; a weak D match, TRBD1 (6 bases). This CDR3 spans 13 amino acids. V dropped 9 bases and J dropped 4 bases, with 13 bases sitting between them. The CDR3 here is CASSGVSNQPQHF. For the CDR3, the DNA is TGTGCCAGTTCAGGGGTCTCAAATCAGCCCCAGCATTTT.

Ten or more counts support this clonotype. This chain uses TRBV5-1 with TRBJ1-1; a possible D gene is TRBD1 (5 bases). Germline V gene lookup returns CDR1 SGHRS and CDR2 YFSETQ. The CDR3 runs to 16 residues. Trimming shortened V by 5 bases and J by 1 base, and 18 bases separated the two germline ends. The CDR3 DNA is TGCGCCAGCAGGATGGTATGGGGCGGGGGGAACACTGAAGCTTTCTTT. Translating gives CASRMVWGGGNTEAFF. The whole variable domain, remainder taken from reference TRBV5-1 and TRBJ1-1, is KAGVTQTPRYLIKTRGQQVTLSCSPISGHRSVSWYQQTPGQGLQFLFEYFSETQRNKGNFPGRFSGRQFSNSRSEMNVSTLELGDSALYLCASRMVWGGGNTEAFFGQGTRLTVV.

This clonotype came up many times. The chain links TRBV6-1 to TRBJ2-7, with D perhaps TRBD1 (6 bases). With 4 bases removed from V and 7 bases from J, the gap between germline ends came to 17 bases. Germline CDR1 is MNHNS and CDR2 is SASEGT. The CDR3 covers 14 residues. The CDR3: CASSVQGAAREQYF. CDR3 DNA: TGTGCCAGCAGTGTACAGGGCGCGGCTCGGGAGCAGTACTTC.

This clonotype was seen ten or more times. J is TRBJ1-3 and V is TRBV20-1; 7 nucleotides agree with TRBD1. The CDR3 consists of 16 residues. Germline assignment: CDR1 DFQATT and CDR2 SNEGSKA (reference sequence). V was clipped by 4 bases and J by 0 bases; unmatched bases: 9. Here the CDR3 DNA reads TGCAGTGCTATCGACAGGGTAGGGGCCTCTGGAAACACCATATATTTT. It translates to CSAIDRVGASGNTIYF.

The sample holds many counts of this clonotype. This chain connects TRBV5-1 to TRBJ2-7; 9 bases are a match to TRBD1. Losses at the gene ends were 2 bases for V and 2 bases for J; bases not matched to a gene: 2. The CDR3 sequence is 14 residues long. Germline CDR1 reads SGHRS; CDR2 reads YFSETQ. CDR3 sequence reads: CASSFRTGAYEQYF. CDR3 DNA: TGCGCCAGCAGCTTCCGGACAGGGGCCTACGAGCAGTACTTC.

In its sample, this clonotype was seen many times. This chain connects TRBV27 to TRBJ1-2; D may be TRBD1 (5 bases). The ends were cut back, 2 bases at V and 4 bases at J, with 11 bases in the middle. The CDR3 is made up of 14 amino acids. Germline V gives CDR1 MNHEY, CDR2 SMNVEV (reference sequence). CDR3 loop: CASSLVGRGYGYTF. CDR3 nucleotides: TGTGCCAGCAGTTTAGTGGGGCGCGGCTATGGCTACACCTTC.

This clonotype was observed many times. V and J are TRBV20-1 and TRBJ2-4; D is possibly TRBD2 (5 bases). V was trimmed by 5 bases and J by 8 bases, leaving 19 bases between them. Germline CDR1 and CDR2: DFQATT and SNEGSKA (reference sequence). This CDR3 has 14 amino acids. The chain's CDR3 is CSAAFGGRGDIQYF. CDR3 DNA sequence: TGCAGTGCTGCCTTTGGAGGACGGGGAGACATTCAGTACTTC.

This clonotype has ten or more counts. The chain has TRBV12-3 or TRBV12-4 and TRBJ1-2; D gene unclear. The ends were cut back, 3 bases at V and 7 bases at J, with 9 bases in the middle. CDR3 length equals 12 residues. The CDR3 bases are TGTGCCAGCAGTTTCGGGGTTCGTGGCTACACCTTC. Encoded protein: CASSFGVRGYTF.

This clonotype has at least ten counts. The V call is TRBV30, the J call TRBJ1-1; 7 bases fit TRBD1. Trimming at V came to 4 bases and at J to 0 bases, leaving 2 bases not matched to a gene. Germline CDR1 is GTSNPN and CDR2 is SVGIG (reference sequence). The CDR3 consists of 13 residues. CDR3 sequence: CAWMGQMNTEAFF. The CDR3 DNA reads TGTGCCTGGATGGGACAGATGAACACTGAAGCTTTCTTT.

The chain carries TRBV4-1 and TRBJ1-2, with D unclear. The CDR3 spans 15 residues. Germline assignment: CDR1 MGHRA and CDR2 YSYEKL. V was clipped by 0 bases and J by 3 bases, with 11 bases between them. The CDR3 loop is CASSQEDGGDYGYTF. Here the CDR3 DNA reads TGCGCCAGCAGCCAAGAAGATGGTGGGGACTATGGCTACACCTTC.

The rearrangement links TRBV12-3 or TRBV12-4 to TRBJ2-2; D remains unclear. The germline V and J ends were trimmed by 7 bases and 8 bases, with 8 bases remaining between them. The CDR3 has 11 amino acids. The CDR3 sequence is CASNLRGELFF. The CDR3 region has the DNA TGTGCCAGCAATCTAAGAGGGGAGCTGTTTTTT.